Shown below are 17 T cell receptor beta chains from a single sample sequenced in a study of cytomegalovirus exposure and HLA in healthy donors. PCR employed 60 Vbeta and 13 Jbeta primers. Generated by immunoSEQ multiplex PCR, the TCRdb table keeps only in-frame clones and is missing some. The sample consists of around 140,000 clones, about 80% of them appearing once. The sequenced sample was PBMCs. The receptors stem from a man aged 40-55 years in good health and CMV-seronegative.

This sequence joins TRBV27 and TRBJ1-2; D remains unclear. In germline, CDR1 is MNHEY, CDR2 SMNVEV (reference sequence). With 4 bases removed from V and 3 bases from J, the gap between germline ends came to 15 bases. This CDR3 is 15 amino acids long. For the CDR3, the DNA is TGTGCCAGCAGTTCCAGGAGACCGGGAGACTATGGCTACACCTTC. As protein: CASSSRRPGDYGYTF.

The gene calls are TRBV29-1 and TRBJ1-6; D remains ambiguous. The CDR3 loop spans 13 amino acids. The germline CDR1 and CDR2 sequences are SQVTM and ANQGSEA. The V and J ends lost 5 bases and 5 bases respectively, with 10 bases between them. CDR3 amino acids: CSVRREDNSPLHF. CDR3 bases: TGCAGCGTTAGGAGGGAGGATAATTCACCCCTCCACTTT.

The CDR3 protein is CASRGHGTDTQYF. CDR3 DNA: TGTGCCAGCAGGGGGCATGGCACAGATACGCAGTATTTT. J is TRBJ2-3 and V is TRBV28; D is possibly TRBD1 (5 bases). Trimming removed 6 bases from V and 1 base from J, with 8 bases in between. The CDR3 runs 13 residues. Germline CDR1 and CDR2: MDHEN and SYDVKM.

This chain links TRBV18 with TRBJ2-1; 9 positions match TRBD1. CDR1 KGHSH and CDR2 LQKENI come from the germline V gene. The CDR3 extends over 13 amino acids. Trimming cost V 3 bases and J 9 bases; bases outside gene matches: 3. Here the CDR3 DNA reads TGTGCCAGCTCACCCACAGGGGGCCTTGAGCAGTTCTTC. Protein: CASSPTGGLEQFF.

This chain connects TRBV15 to TRBJ1-5, with a tentative D call TRBD1 (6 bases). CDR3 length equals 14 residues. Germline CDR1 reads LNHNV; CDR2 reads YYDKDF (reference sequence). Trimming removed 0 bases at V and 10 bases at J, with 13 bases between. The CDR3 sequence is CATSRDTGKAPQHF. In DNA form, the CDR3 reads TGTGCCACCAGCAGAGACACAGGGAAGGCTCCCCAGCATTTT.

The chain carries TRBV7-9 and TRBJ2-6; perhaps TRBD1 as D (6 bases). V was cut by 7 bases and J by 0 bases, with 19 bases left in between. Germline CDR1 and CDR2: SEHNR and FQNEAQ (reference sequence). The CDR3 sequence is 18 residues long. This CDR3 is CASIFRVGADSGANVLTF. The CDR3 DNA is TGTGCCAGCATCTTCCGCGTGGGGGCGGACTCTGGGGCCAACGTCCTGACTTTC.

The V gene is TRBV5-6, the J gene TRBJ1-2; 8 nucleotides line up with TRBD1. J gave up 1 base and V 6 bases, and 11 bases lay outside the gene matches. This CDR3 has 16 amino acids. Germline loops: CDR1 SGHDT, CDR2 YYEEEE. CDR3 nucleotides: TGTGCCAGCACCACCAGGGGGCTGGGTTATAACTATGGCTACACCTTC. Encoded protein: CASTTRGLGYNYGYTF.

In its sample, this clone was seen once. The chain is built from TRBV7-2 and TRBJ1-1; TRBD1 aligns across 10 bases. This CDR3 has 15 amino acids. V dropped 5 bases and J dropped 3; count of bases not matched to a gene: 6. CDR1 is SGHTA, CDR2 FQGNSA, per germline. In DNA form, the CDR3 reads TGTGCCAGCAGCCTTAAGACAGGGGGCCACACTGAAGCTTTCTTT. It encodes CASSLKTGGHTEAFF.

The chain carries TRBV18 and TRBJ1-5, with D possibly matching TRBD1 (5 bases). This CDR3 region has 16 residues. V was shortened by 3 bases and J by 0 bases, with 12 bases between the two germline ends. The V gene's germline CDR1 is KGHSH and CDR2 LQKENI. CDR3 in amino acids: CASSPGADHSNQPQHF. The CDR3 nucleotides read TGTGCCAGCTCACCTGGGGCGGACCATAGCAATCAGCCCCAGCATTTT.

The J gene is TRBJ2-5, the V gene TRBV28; TRBD2 is a possible D gene (7 bases). Germline assignment: CDR1 MDHEN and CDR2 SYDVKM. Between the trimmed V and J ends, which lost 3 bases and 5 bases, there was a span of 19 bases. The CDR3 runs to 16 residues. The CDR3 DNA reads TGTGCCAGCAGTTTGGCATCTCGGGGGGCGCGGGAGACCCAGTACTTC. Translating gives CASSLASRGARETQYF.

This clone is deemed medium-sized (0.01 to 0.1%). The V call is TRBV2, the J call TRBJ1-4; D might be TRBD1 (5 bases). With 11 bases removed from V and 7 bases from J, the gap between germline ends came to 11 bases. CDR1 and CDR2 from the germline V gene are SNHLY and FYNNEI. CDR3 length: 11 residues. The CDR3 is CAGTGGEKLFF. As DNA, the CDR3 is TGTGCCGGGACCGGGGGTGAAAAACTGTTTTTT.

Points on this clone: At the DNA level, this CDR3 is encoded by other sequences in the same sample as well. The chain employs TRBV5-1 and TRBJ2-7; D is perhaps TRBD1 (6 bases). The germline gives CDR1 SGHRS, CDR2 YFSETQ. The V gene lost 0 bases and the J gene lost 1 base, with 8 bases spanning the gap. The CDR3 consists of 14 residues. The CDR3 DNA sequence: TGCGCCAGCAGCTTGGTAGGGGGTTCCTACGAGCAGTACTTC. Its translation is CASSLVGGSYEQYF.

This chain's CDR3 is CASSPQPGLDRTDTQYF. The CDR3 nucleotides read TGTGCCAGCAGCCCCCAGCCGGGACTGGACCGCACAGATACGCAGTATTTT. V usage is TRBV9 and J usage is TRBJ2-3; possibly TRBD2 for D (6 bases). V lost 4 bases and J lost 1, with 19 bases in between. CDR1 and CDR2 (germline): SGDLS, YYNGEE. The CDR3 consists of 17 residues.

The gene calls are TRBV10-3 and TRBJ1-2, with TRBD1 as a possible D gene (5 bases). CDR3 size: 14 residues. Germline V gives CDR1 ENHRY, CDR2 SYGVKD. V lost 3 bases to trimming and J lost 6 bases, with 14 bases between them. The CDR3 loop reads CAISDPGGEDGYTF. For the CDR3, the DNA is TGTGCCATCAGTGACCCTGGGGGGGAGGATGGCTACACCTTC.

The chain links TRBV6-6 to TRBJ1-1; D is possibly TRBD1 (5 bases). V was trimmed by 8 bases and J by 1 base, leaving 8 bases between them. Looked up from germline, CDR1 is MNHNY and CDR2 is SVGAGI (reference sequence). This CDR3 region has 12 residues. The CDR3 here is CASCTGNTEAFF. The DNA for the CDR3 is TGTGCCAGCTGTACAGGGAACACTGAAGCTTTCTTT.

The V call is TRBV10-1, the J call TRBJ1-1, with 11 bases fitting TRBD1. This CDR3 region has 13 residues. The trim removed 2 bases at V and 11 bases at J, leaving 4 bases unmatched. Germline CDR1 reads WNHNN; CDR2 reads SYGVQD (reference sequence). The CDR3: CASSEGTGGEAFF. CDR3 nucleotide sequence: TGCGCCAGCAGTGAGGGGACAGGGGGAGAGGCTTTCTTT.

CDR3 DNA: TGCGCCAGCAGCTCCTGGCAGGGGGATAACTATGGCTACACCTTC. This encodes CASSSWQGDNYGYTF. The V gene is TRBV5-1, the J gene TRBJ1-2; TRBD1 matches at 7 bases. Trimming took 3 bases from V and 1 from J; bases not matched to a gene: 6. The CDR3 is 15 residues long. Germline V gene data show CDR1 as SGHRS and CDR2 as YFSETQ.